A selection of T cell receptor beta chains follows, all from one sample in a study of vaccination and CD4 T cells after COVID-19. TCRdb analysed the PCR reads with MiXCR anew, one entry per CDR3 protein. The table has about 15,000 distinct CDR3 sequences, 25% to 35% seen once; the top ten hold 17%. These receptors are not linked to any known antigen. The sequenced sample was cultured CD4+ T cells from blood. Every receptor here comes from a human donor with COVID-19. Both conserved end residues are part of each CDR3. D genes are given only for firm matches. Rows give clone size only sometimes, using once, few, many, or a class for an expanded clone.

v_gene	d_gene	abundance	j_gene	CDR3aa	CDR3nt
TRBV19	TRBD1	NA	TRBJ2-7	CASSMGQSSFYEQYF	TGTGCCAGTAGTATGGGACAGTCAAGTTTCTACGAGCAGTACTTC
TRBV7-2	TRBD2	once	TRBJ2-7	CASSSTSGGNYEQYF	TGTGCCAGCAGCTCAACTAGCGGGGGGAACTACGAGCAGTACTTC
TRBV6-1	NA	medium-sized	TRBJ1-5	CASTYTLNQPQHF	TGTGCCAGCACCTACACCCTTAACCAGCCCCAGCATTTT
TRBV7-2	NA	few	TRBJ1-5	CASSLAEGWNQPQHF	TGTGCCAGCAGCTTAGCTGAGGGGTGGAATCAGCCCCAGCATTTT
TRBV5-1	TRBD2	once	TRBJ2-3	CASSRTSLAGTDTQYF	TGCGCCAGCAGCCGGACCTCGCTAGCGGGCACAGATACGCAGTATTTT
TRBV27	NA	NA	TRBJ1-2	CASKGTLGGYGYTF	TGTGCCAGTAAAGGGACACTTGGGGGATATGGCTACACCTTC
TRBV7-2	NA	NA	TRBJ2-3	CASSLVGGTDTQYF	TGTGCCAGCAGCTTAGTGGGGGGCACAGATACGCAGTATTTT
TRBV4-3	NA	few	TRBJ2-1	CASSPRPTGRYNEQFF	TGCGCCAGCAGCCCCCGCCCTACGGGGCGCTACAATGAGCAGTTCTTC
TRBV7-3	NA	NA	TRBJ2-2	CASSLGGANTGELFF	TGTGCCAGCAGCTTAGGGGGCGCGAACACCGGGGAGCTGTTTTTT
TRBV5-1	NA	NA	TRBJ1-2	CASSLAGTDNYGYTF	TGCGCCAGCAGCCTAGCCGGGACGGATAACTATGGCTACACCTTC
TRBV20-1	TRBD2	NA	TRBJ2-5	CSARLAGGRQETQYF	TGCAGTGCTAGACTAGCGGGGGGAAGACAAGAGACCCAGTACTTC
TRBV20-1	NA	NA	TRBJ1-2	CSASVAANYGYTF	TGCAGTGCTAGCGTGGCAGCTAACTATGGCTACACCTTC
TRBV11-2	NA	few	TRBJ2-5	CASSPPKNQETQYF	TGTGCCAGCAGCCCACCCAAGAACCAAGAGACCCAGTACTTC
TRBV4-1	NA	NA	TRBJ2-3	CASSQERLAATDTQYF	TGCGCCAGCAGCCAAGAGCGTTTAGCGGCCACAGATACGCAGTATTTT
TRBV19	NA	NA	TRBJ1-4	CASTGQGIEKLFF	TGTGCCAGTACCGGTCAGGGAATTGAAAAACTGTTTTTT
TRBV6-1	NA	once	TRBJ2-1	CALLPYNEQFF	TGTGCCTTACTCCCCTACAATGAGCAGTTCTTC
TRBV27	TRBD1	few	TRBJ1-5	CASRAYIGTGGGSNQPQHF	TGTGCCAGCAGAGCTTATATAGGGACAGGGGGCGGAAGCAATCAGCCCCAGCATTTT
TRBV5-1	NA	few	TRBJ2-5	CASSPRRETQYF	TGCGCCAGCAGCCCCCGAAGGGAGACCCAGTACTTC
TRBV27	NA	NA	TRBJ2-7	CASSLLGNRYEQYF	TGTGCCAGCAGTTTATTGGGAAACAGGTACGAGCAGTACTTC
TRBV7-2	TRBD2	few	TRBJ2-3	CASSLPTSGVDTQYF	TGTGCCAGCAGCCTTCCCACTAGCGGGGTAGATACGCAGTATTTT
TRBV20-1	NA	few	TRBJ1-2	CSASRESTYGYTF	TGCAGTGCTAGCAGGGAATCAACTTATGGCTACACCTTC
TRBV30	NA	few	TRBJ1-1	CAWSVLGGTEAFF	TGTGCCTGGAGTGTATTAGGTGGGACTGAAGCTTTCTTT
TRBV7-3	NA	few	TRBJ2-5	CASSPGTEETQYF	TGTGCCAGCAGCCCCGGGACTGAAGAGACCCAGTACTTC
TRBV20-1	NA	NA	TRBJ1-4	CSASQGRTNEKLFF	TGCAGTGCTAGTCAGGGGAGAACTAATGAAAAACTGTTTTTT
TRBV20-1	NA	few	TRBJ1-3	CSADTGSGNTIYF	TGCAGTGCTGACACAGGGTCTGGAAACACCATATATTTT
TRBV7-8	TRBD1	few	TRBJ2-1	CASSYRTGLDGHNEQFF	TGTGCCAGCAGCTATAGGACAGGGTTGGACGGCCACAATGAGCAGTTCTTC
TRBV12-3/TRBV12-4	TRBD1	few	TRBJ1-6	CASRAGQGVSPLHF	TGTGCCAGCAGAGCAGGACAGGGGGTTTCACCCCTCCACTTT
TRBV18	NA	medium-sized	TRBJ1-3	CASSPQGTAGNTIYF	TGTGCCAGCTCACCCCAAGGGACGGCTGGAAACACCATATATTTT
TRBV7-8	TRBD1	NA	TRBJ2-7	CASSLEGGAQYF	TGTGCCAGCAGCTTAGAAGGGGGCGCGCAGTACTTC
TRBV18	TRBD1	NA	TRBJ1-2	CASSPQPTGGDGYTF	TGTGCCAGCTCACCACAACCGACAGGGGGCGATGGCTACACCTTC
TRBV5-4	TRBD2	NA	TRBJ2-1	CASSSKERGGNNEQFF	TGTGCCAGCAGCTCGAAAGAGCGGGGGGGGAACAATGAGCAGTTCTTC
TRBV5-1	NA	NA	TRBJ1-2	CASSRVGEYYGYTF	TGCGCCAGCAGCCGGGTGGGGGAGTACTATGGCTACACCTTC
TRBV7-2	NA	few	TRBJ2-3	CASSLTRNTDTQYF	TGTGCCAGCAGCTTGACAAGGAACACAGATACGCAGTATTTT
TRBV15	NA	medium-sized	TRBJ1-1	CATSRERQTAFF	TGTGCCACCAGCAGAGAGAGACAGACCGCTTTCTTT
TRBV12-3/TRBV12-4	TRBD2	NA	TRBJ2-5	CASSQSGGDQETQYF	TGTGCCAGCAGTCAAAGCGGGGGGGACCAAGAGACCCAGTACTTC
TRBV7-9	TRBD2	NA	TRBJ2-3	CASSPWVSGGGDTQYF	TGTGCCAGCAGCCCCTGGGTTAGCGGGGGTGGAGATACGCAGTATTTT
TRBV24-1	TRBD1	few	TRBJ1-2	CATSDFPGTGGAYYGYTF	TGTGCCACCAGTGACTTTCCCGGGACAGGGGGCGCGTACTATGGCTACACCTTC
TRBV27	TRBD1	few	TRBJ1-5	CASSLVAQGRSQPQHF	TGTGCCAGCAGTTTGGTGGCACAGGGGCGATCTCAGCCCCAGCATTTT
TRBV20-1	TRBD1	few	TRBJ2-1	CSAWTGPSYNEQFF	TGCAGTGCCTGGACAGGGCCCTCCTACAATGAGCAGTTCTTC
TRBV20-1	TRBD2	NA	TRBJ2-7	CSATRAGTRGGVYEQYF	TGCAGTGCTACCCGTGCGGGCACCCGGGGGGGAGTCTACGAGCAGTACTTC
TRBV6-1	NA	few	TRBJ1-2	CASSPKGVSDYGYTF	TGTGCCAGCAGTCCTAAAGGGGTGAGCGACTATGGCTACACCTTC
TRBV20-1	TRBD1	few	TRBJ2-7	CSAVNRGRSYEQYF	TGCAGTGCTGTTAACAGGGGAAGGTCCTACGAGCAGTACTTC
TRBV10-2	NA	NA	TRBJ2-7	CASSEAGVNHEQYF	TGCGCCAGCAGTGAGGCAGGAGTAAACCACGAGCAGTACTTC
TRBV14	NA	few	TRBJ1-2	CASSQVEGVNPTGYGYTF	TGTGCCAGCAGCCAAGTTGAAGGGGTCAACCCCACTGGCTATGGCTACACCTTC
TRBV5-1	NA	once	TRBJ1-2	CASSSEPNYGHTF	TGCGCCAGCAGCTCAGAGCCTAACTATGGCCACACCTTC
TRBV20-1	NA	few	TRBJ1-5	CSAAADKRNQPQHF	TGCAGTGCAGCGGCCGACAAGCGCAATCAGCCCCAGCATTTT
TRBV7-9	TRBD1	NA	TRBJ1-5	CASSSMDRGNNQPQHF	TGTGCCAGCAGCTCGATGGACAGGGGTAACAATCAGCCCCAGCATTTT
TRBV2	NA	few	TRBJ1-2	CASTIRGLDYGYTF	TGTGCCAGCACTATCCGGGGCTTGGACTATGGCTACACCTTC
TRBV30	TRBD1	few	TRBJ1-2	CAWSSDRGSGGYTF	TGTGCCTGGAGCTCGGACAGGGGGTCAGGAGGCTACACCTTC